What follows describes a single TCR beta chain. The target antigen is unknown. This sample is drawn from a study of CD8 T cell repertoires and HIV-1 epitope variants. The CDR3 covers 13 residues. Measured with immunoSEQ multiplex PCR; TCRdb has only the in-frame clones, and not every one. The table shows thousands of clones, with about 70% occurring only once. The genes are TRBV21-1 and TRBJ1-1; TRBD1 was called by the table and not checked on the DNA. TRBV21-1 is a recognized pseudogene. Sequencing was carried out using cultured CD8+ T cells derived from PBMCs. The clonotype originates from a male donor with HIV. The CDR3 spells CASSRQGDTEAFF. The CDR3 DNA is TGTGCCAGCAGTAGACAGGGCGACACTGAAGCTTTCTTT.